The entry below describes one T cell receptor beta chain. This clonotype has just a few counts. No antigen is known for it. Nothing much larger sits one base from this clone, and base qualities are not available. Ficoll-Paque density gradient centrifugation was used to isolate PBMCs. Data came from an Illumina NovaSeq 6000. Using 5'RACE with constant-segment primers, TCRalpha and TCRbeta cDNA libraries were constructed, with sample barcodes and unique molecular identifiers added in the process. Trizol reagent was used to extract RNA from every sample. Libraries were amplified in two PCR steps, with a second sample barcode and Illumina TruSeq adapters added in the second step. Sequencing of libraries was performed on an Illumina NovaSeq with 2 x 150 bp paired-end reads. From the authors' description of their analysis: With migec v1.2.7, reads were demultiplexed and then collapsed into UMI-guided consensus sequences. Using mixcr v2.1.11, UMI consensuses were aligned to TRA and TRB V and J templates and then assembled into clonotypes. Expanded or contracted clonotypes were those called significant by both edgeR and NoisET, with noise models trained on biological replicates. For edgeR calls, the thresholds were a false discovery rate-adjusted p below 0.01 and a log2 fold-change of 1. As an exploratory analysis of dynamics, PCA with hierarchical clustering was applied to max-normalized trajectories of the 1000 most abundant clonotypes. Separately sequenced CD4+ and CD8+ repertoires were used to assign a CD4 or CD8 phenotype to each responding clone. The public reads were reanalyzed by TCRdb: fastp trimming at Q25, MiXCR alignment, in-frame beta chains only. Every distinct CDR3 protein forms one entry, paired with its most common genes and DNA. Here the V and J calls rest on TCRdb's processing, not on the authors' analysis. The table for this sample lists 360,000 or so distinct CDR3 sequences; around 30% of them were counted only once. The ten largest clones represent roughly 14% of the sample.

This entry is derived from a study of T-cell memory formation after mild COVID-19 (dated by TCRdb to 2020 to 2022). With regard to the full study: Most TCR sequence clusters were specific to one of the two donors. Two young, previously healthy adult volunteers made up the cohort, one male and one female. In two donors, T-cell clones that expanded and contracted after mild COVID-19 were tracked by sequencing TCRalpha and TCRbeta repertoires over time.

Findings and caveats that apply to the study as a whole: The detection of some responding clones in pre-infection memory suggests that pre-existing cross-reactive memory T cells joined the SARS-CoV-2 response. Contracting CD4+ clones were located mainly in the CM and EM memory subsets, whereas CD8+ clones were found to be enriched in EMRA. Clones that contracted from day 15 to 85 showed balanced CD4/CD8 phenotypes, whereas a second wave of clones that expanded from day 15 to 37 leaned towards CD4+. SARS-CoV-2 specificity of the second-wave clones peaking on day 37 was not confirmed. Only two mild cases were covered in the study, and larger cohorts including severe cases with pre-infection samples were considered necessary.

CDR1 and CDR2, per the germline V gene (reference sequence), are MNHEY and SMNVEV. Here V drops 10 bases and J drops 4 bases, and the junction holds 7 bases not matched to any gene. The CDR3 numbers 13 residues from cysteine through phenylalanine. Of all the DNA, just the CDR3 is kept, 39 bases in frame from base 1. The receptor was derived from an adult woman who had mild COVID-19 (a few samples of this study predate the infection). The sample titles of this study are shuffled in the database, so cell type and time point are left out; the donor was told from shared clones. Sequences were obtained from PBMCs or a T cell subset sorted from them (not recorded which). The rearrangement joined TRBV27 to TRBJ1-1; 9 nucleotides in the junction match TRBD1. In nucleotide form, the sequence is TGTGCCACCGCTACAGGGGGCGTCACTGAAGCTTTCTTT. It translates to CATATGGVTEAFF.